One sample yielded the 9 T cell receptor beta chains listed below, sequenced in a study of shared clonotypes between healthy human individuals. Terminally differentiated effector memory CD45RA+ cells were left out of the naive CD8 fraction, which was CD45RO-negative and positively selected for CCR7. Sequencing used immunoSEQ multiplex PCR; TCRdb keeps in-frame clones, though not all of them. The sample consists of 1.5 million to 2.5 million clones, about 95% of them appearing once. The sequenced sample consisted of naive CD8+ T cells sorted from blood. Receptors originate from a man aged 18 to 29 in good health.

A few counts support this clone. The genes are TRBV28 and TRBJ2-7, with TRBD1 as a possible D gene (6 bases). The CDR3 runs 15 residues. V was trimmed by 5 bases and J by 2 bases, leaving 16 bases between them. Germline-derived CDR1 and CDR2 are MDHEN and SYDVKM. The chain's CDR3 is CASSTYRVGTYEQYF. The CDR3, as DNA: TGTGCCAGCAGTACTTACAGGGTCGGGACCTACGAGCAGTACTTC.

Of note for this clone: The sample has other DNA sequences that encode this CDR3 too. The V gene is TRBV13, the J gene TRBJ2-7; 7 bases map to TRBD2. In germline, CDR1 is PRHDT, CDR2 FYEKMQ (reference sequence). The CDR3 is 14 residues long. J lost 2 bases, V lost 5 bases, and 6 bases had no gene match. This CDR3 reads CASSLRAGTYEQYF. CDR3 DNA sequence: TGTGCCAGCAGCCTCCGAGCGGGAACCTACGAGCAGTACTTC.

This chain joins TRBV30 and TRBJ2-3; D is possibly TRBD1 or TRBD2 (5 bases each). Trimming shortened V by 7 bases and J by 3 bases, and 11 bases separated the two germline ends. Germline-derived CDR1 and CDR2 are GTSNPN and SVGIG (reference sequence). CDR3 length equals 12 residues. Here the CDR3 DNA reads TGTGCCTCAGACAGCGGAACAGATACGCAGTATTTT. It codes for CASDSGTDTQYF. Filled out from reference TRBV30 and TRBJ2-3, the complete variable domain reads SQTIHQWPATLVQPVGSPLSLECTVEGTSNPNLYWYRQAAGRGLQLLFYSVGIGQISSEVPQNLSASRPQDRQFILSSKKLLLSDSGFYLCASDSGTDTQYFGPGTRLTVL.

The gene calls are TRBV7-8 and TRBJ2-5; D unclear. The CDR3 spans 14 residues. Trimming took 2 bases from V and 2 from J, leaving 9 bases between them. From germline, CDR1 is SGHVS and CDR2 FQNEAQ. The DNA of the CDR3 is TGTGCCAGCAGCTTAACGGGCTATCAAGAGACCCAGTACTTC. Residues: CASSLTGYQETQYF.

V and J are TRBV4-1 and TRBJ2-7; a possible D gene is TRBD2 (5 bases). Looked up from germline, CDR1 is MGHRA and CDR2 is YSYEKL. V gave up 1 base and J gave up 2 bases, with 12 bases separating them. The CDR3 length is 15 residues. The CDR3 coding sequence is TGCGCCAGCAGCCAAGTGTCAGCGGAGACCTACGAGCAGTACTTC. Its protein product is CASSQVSAETYEQYF.

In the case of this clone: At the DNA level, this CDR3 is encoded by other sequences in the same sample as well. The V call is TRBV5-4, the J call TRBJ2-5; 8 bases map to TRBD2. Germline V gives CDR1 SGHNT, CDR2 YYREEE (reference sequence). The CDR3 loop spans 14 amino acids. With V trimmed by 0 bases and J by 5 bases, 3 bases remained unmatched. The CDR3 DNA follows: TGTGCCAGCAGCTTGGCCGGGGGGGAGGAGACCCAGTACTTC. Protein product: CASSLAGGEETQYF.

CDR3 sequence (DNA): TGCGCCAGCAGCCCCGAATGGAGCGCTACGCAGTATTTT. Protein sequence: CASSPEWSATQYF. V gene TRBV4-1 combines with J gene TRBJ2-3; D gene uncertain. This CDR3 is 13 amino acids long. The germline V and J ends were trimmed by 4 bases and 8 bases, with 13 bases remaining between them. Germline lookup yields CDR1 MGHRA and CDR2 YSYEKL.

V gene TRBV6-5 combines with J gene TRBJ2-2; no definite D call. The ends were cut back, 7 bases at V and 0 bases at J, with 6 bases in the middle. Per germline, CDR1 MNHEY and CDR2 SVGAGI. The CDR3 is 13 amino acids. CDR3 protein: CASTRPNTGELFF. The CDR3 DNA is TGTGCCAGCACCAGACCGAACACCGGGGAGCTGTTTTTT.

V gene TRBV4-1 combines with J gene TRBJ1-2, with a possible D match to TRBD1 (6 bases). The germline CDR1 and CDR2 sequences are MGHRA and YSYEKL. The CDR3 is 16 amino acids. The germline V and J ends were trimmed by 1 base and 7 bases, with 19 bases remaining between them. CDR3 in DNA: TGCGCCAGCAGCCAAGCATCTGCAGGGGATATATCTGGCTACACCTTC. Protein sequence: CASSQASAGDISGYTF.